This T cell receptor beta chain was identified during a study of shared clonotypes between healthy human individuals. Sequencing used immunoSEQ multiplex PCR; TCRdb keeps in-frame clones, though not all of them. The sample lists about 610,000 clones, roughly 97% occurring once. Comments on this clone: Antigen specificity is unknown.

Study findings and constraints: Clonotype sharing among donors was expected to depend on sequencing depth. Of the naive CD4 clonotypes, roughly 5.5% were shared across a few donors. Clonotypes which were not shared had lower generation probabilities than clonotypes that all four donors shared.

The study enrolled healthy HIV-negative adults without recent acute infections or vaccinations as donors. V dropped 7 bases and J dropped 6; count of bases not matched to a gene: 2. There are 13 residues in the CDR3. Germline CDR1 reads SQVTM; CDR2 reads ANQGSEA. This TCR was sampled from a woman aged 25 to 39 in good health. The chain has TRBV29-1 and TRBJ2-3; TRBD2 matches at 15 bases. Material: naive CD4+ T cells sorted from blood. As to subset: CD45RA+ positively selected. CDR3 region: CSGGTSGRDTQYF. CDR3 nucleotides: TGCAGCGGAGGGACTAGCGGGAGGGATACGCAGTATTTT.